These 25 T cell receptor beta chains were all obtained from the same sample, sequenced in a study of T cell responses to AZD1222 COVID-19 vaccine. Repertoires were generated with immunoSEQ multiplex PCR, while TCRdb's copy carries only in-frame clones and drops some. The data hold approximately 150,000 clones, with more than 70% observed a single time. The material was peripheral blood, obtained 28 days after the second AZD1222 dose. The source is an adult who received the AZD1222 COVID-19 vaccine.

This clone was counted a few times. V is TRBV5-5 and J is TRBJ2-3; D is possibly TRBD2 (6 bases). The CDR3 loop spans 14 amino acids. The ends were cut back, 2 bases at V and 4 bases at J, with 11 bases in the middle. Looked up from germline, CDR1 is SGHKS and CDR2 is YYEKEE (reference sequence). The CDR3, as DNA: TGTGCCAGCAGCTTTTGGGGGGTTGCAGATACGCAGTATTTT. This encodes CASSFWGVADTQYF.

The rearrangement links TRBV11-2 to TRBJ1-2; 8 bases line up with TRBD1. Germline CDR1 and CDR2: SGHAT and FQNNGV. This CDR3 has 14 amino acids. The V segment lost 4 bases and the J segment 8 bases; nucleotides outside the gene matches: 9. CDR3 loop: CASSYQGARKGYTF. The CDR3 nucleotides read TGTGCCAGCAGCTATCAGGGGGCGCGTAAAGGCTACACCTTC.

The chain has TRBV3-1 (or the pseudogene TRBV3-2) and TRBJ1-2; 7 bases agree with TRBD1. The CDR3 runs to 15 residues. V was clipped by 3 bases and J by 0 bases; unmatched bases: 4. Germline-derived CDR1 and CDR2 are LGHDT and YNNKEL (reference sequence). The CDR3: CASSQGTATNYGYTF. The CDR3 DNA follows: TGTGCCAGCAGCCAGGGGACAGCCACTAACTATGGCTACACCTTC.

The rearrangement joins TRBV9 to TRBJ1-6; possible D gene TRBD1, 5 bases. The V and J ends lost 0 bases and 8 bases respectively, with 9 bases between them. CDR3 length: 14 amino acids. CDR1 is SGDLS, CDR2 YYNGEE, per germline. CDR3 in DNA: TGTGCCAGCAGCGTAGAGGGGCCCTATTCACCCCTCCACTTT. Protein: CASSVEGPYSPLHF.

The chain combines TRBV7-2 with TRBJ2-3, with D maybe TRBD1 (6 bases). V gave up 5 bases and J gave up 5 bases, with 8 bases separating them. Germline V gene lookup returns CDR1 SGHTA and CDR2 FQGNSA. The CDR3 is 12 residues long. The DNA for the CDR3 is TGTGCCAGCAGCCTGGACAGAGATACGCAGTATTTT. Its protein is CASSLDRDTQYF.

This clone was seen only once. V gene TRBV30 combines with J gene TRBJ1-6, with D hard to call. The CDR3 runs 12 residues. Germline loops: CDR1 GTSNPN, CDR2 SVGIG (reference sequence). The V gene lost 3 bases and the J gene lost 9 bases, with 9 bases spanning the gap. The CDR3: CAWRVNGSPLHF. Written as DNA, the CDR3 is TGTGCCTGGAGAGTGAACGGTTCACCCCTCCACTTT.

About this clone itself: Other nucleotide sequences in the sample specify the same CDR3. The chain links TRBV7-9 to TRBJ2-7; no firm D call. This CDR3 is built from 13 residues. In germline, CDR1 is SEHNR, CDR2 FQNEAQ (reference sequence). Between the trimmed V and J ends, which lost 4 bases and 3 bases, there was a span of 10 bases. The CDR3 DNA sequence: TGTGCCAGCAGCTCCGGACGGATCTACGAGCAGTACTTC. This codes for CASSSGRIYEQYF.

In DNA form, the CDR3 reads TGTGCCAGCAGTTCCCGCGGGGGCGACTACGAGCAGTACTTC. Its translation is CASSSRGGDYEQYF. The chain joins TRBV6-5 to TRBJ2-7, with D tentatively TRBD2 (7 bases). The CDR3 runs to 14 residues. Germline CDR1 and CDR2: MNHEY and SVGAGI. V was cut by 4 bases and J by 3 bases, with 13 bases left in between.

J is TRBJ1-5 and V is TRBV25-1; D gene ambiguous. V lost 3 bases to trimming and J lost 2 bases, with 11 bases between them. This CDR3 is built from 15 residues. Germline-derived CDR1 and CDR2 are MGHDK and SYGVNS. CDR3 residues: CASSDPASGNQPQHF. The CDR3 DNA follows: TGTGCCAGCAGTGACCCAGCCTCTGGCAATCAGCCCCAGCATTTT.

J is TRBJ2-5 and V is TRBV18, with a tentative D call TRBD1 (6 bases). V lost 4 bases, J lost 1 base, and 10 bases lay in between. This CDR3 is 14 amino acids long. In germline, CDR1 is KGHSH, CDR2 LQKENI. CDR3 amino acids: CASSLRDIQETQYF. DNA of the CDR3: TGTGCCAGCTCACTGAGGGACATCCAAGAGACCCAGTACTTC.

The count of this clone is one. V usage is TRBV5-4 and J usage is TRBJ1-1, with D unresolved. This CDR3 spans 13 amino acids. Germline V gives CDR1 SGHNT, CDR2 YYREEE (reference sequence). The V end was cut by 4 bases, the J end by 3 bases, with 10 bases between. The CDR3 DNA sequence: TGTGCCAGCAGCCTGAGCCGGGACACTGAAGCTTTCTTT. It is translated as CASSLSRDTEAFF.

The chain has TRBV11-2 and TRBJ1-1; no firm D call. Trimming took 7 bases from V and 2 from J, leaving 14 bases between them. This CDR3 has 14 amino acids. Germline values: CDR1 SGHAT, CDR2 FQNNGV. CDR3 bases: TGTGCCAGCACCATGGGAGCCGAAAACACTGAAGCTTTCTTT. The encoded protein is CASTMGAENTEAFF. The variable domain in full, with the rest retrieved from reference TRBV11-2 and TRBJ1-1, is EAGVAQSPRYKIIEKRQSVAFWCNPISGHATLYWYQQILGQGPKLLIQFQNNGVVDDSQLPKDRFSAERLKGVDSTLKIQPAKLEDSAVYLCASTMGAENTEAFFGQGTRLTVV.

This clone was observed a single time. The chain combines TRBV3-1 (or the pseudogene TRBV3-2) with TRBJ2-1; TRBD2 is a possible D gene (6 bases). V shed 0 bases and J shed 7 bases, with 19 bases lying between them. The germline V gene encodes CDR1 LGHDT and CDR2 YNNKEL (reference sequence). The CDR3 is 17 amino acids. This chain's CDR3 is CASSQDHLRGLGNEQFF. CDR3 bases: TGTGCCAGCAGCCAAGATCATTTGCGGGGCCTTGGGAATGAGCAGTTCTTC.

The chain joins TRBV21-1 to TRBJ1-2; the D call in the table, TRBD1, was not verified against the DNA. TRBV21-1 is reported as a pseudogene. The CDR3 totals 14 residues. As DNA, the CDR3 is TGTGCCAGCAGCAAAGACAGGGCACTGGGTGGCTACACCTTC. This encodes CASSKDRALGGYTF.

The chain uses TRBV11-2 and TRBJ1-2, with 7 bases identical to TRBD1. From germline, CDR1 is SGHAT and CDR2 FQNNGV. The CDR3 loop spans 12 amino acids. Losses at the gene ends were 4 bases for V and 10 bases for J; bases not matched to a gene: 6. CDR3 protein: CASSYRDRIYTF. The CDR3 DNA follows: TGTGCCAGCAGCTACCGGGACAGAATCTACACCTTC. Drawing the rest from reference TRBV11-2 and TRBJ1-2, the complete variable domain is EAGVAQSPRYKIIEKRQSVAFWCNPISGHATLYWYQQILGQGPKLLIQFQNNGVVDDSQLPKDRFSAERLKGVDSTLKIQPAKLEDSAVYLCASSYRDRIYTFGSGTRLTVV.

The gene calls are TRBV7-6 and TRBJ2-7; 7 nucleotides align to TRBD1. The germline gives CDR1 SGHVS, CDR2 FNYEAQ. This CDR3 region has 13 residues. Trimming at V came to 5 bases and at J to 4 bases, leaving 5 bases not matched to a gene. CDR3 sequence: CASSPTGVYEQYF. In DNA, the CDR3 is TGTGCCAGCAGCCCCACAGGGGTTTACGAGCAGTACTTC.

This sequence joins TRBV29-1 and TRBJ2-3, with D perhaps matching TRBD2 (6 bases). Per germline, CDR1 SQVTM and CDR2 ANQGSEA. The CDR3 runs to 14 residues. V lost 6 bases and J 2 bases, leaving 15 bases between the germline ends. Written as DNA, the CDR3 is TGCAGCGTCTACGGGACTCTCGACACAGATACGCAGTATTTT. Translation: CSVYGTLDTDTQYF.

The chain is built from TRBV4-2 and TRBJ2-1; D is undetermined. Germline CDR1 LGHNA, CDR2 YNFKEQ. Trimming left V 0 bases short and J 5 bases short, with 2 bases between. The CDR3 runs 12 residues. CDR3 residues: CASSQENNEQFF. The CDR3, as DNA: TGTGCCAGCAGCCAAGAAAACAATGAGCAGTTCTTC.

This clone was counted between two and nine times. The rearrangement uses TRBV28 and TRBJ1-5, with 7 bases identical to TRBD1. The CDR3 sequence is 14 residues long. V lost 7 bases to trimming and J lost 3 bases; unmatched junction nucleotides: 6. The germline CDR1 and CDR2 sequences are MDHEN and SYDVKM. This chain's CDR3 is CASKDRSLNQPQHF. CDR3 DNA: TGTGCCAGCAAGGACAGGAGCCTCAATCAGCCCCAGCATTTT.

The chain joins TRBV9 to TRBJ2-1; D uncertain. CDR1 and CDR2 (germline): SGDLS, YYNGEE. The CDR3 contains 16 residues. V gave up 0 bases and J gave up 3 bases, with 13 bases separating them. The CDR3 loop reads CASSVASGPYYNEQFF. The CDR3 nucleotides read TGTGCCAGCAGCGTAGCCTCCGGGCCATACTACAATGAGCAGTTCTTC. The full variable domain, with the rest looked up from reference TRBV9 and TRBJ2-1, is DSGVTQTPKHLITATGQRVTLRCSPRSGDLSVYWYQQSLDQGLQFLIQYYNGEERAKGNILERFSAQQFPDLHSELNLSSLELGDSALYFCASSVASGPYYNEQFFGPGTRLTVL.

The chain carries TRBV5-1 and TRBJ1-5; TRBD1 matches at 11 bases. The CDR3 consists of 18 residues. The V segment lost 1 base and the J segment 0 bases; nucleotides outside the gene matches: 6. From germline, CDR1 is SGHRS and CDR2 YFSETQ. Here the CDR3 DNA reads TGCGCCAGCAGCTTGTGGGGACAGGGGGAAAATAGCAATCAGCCCCAGCATTTT. It codes for CASSLWGQGENSNQPQHF.

The V gene is TRBV7-9, the J gene TRBJ1-2; D not certain. From germline, CDR1 is SEHNR and CDR2 FQNEAQ (reference sequence). The CDR3 is 14 residues long. The ends were cut back, 5 bases at V and 8 bases at J, with 18 bases in the middle. CDR3 residues: CASSPGPGQGGYTF. The DNA of the CDR3 is TGTGCCAGCAGCCCCGGCCCAGGTCAAGGGGGCTACACCTTC.

V gene TRBV11-3 combines with J gene TRBJ2-7, with a weak D call TRBD2 (6 bases). The germline V and J ends were trimmed by 5 bases and 4 bases, with 15 bases remaining between them. Per germline, CDR1 SGHNT and CDR2 YENEEA. This CDR3 has 14 amino acids. CDR3 amino acids: CASSQDYRNYEQYF. CDR3 nucleotide sequence: TGTGCCAGCAGCCAGGACTACCGCAATTACGAGCAGTACTTC.

A single count supports this clone. The junction does not match germline at one end; this may be a read error. The rearrangement links TRBV3-1 (or the pseudogene TRBV3-2) to TRBJ2-3; 10 bases agree with TRBD1. The germline gives CDR1 LGHDT, CDR2 YNNKEL (reference sequence). The CDR3 is made up of 17 amino acids. CDR3 in DNA: TGTGCCAGCAACCAAAATCACGGGACAGGGGCATCCGATACGCAGTATTTT. As protein: CASNQNHGTGASDTQYF.

The rearrangement joins TRBV18 to TRBJ2-1; possible D gene TRBD1, 6 bases. The CDR3 runs 15 residues. The germline V gene encodes CDR1 KGHSH and CDR2 LQKENI. Trimming took 3 bases from V and 5 from J, leaving 14 bases between them. DNA for the CDR3: TGTGCCAGCTCACCCAGGGGTGAGGGGAACAATGAGCAGTTCTTC. It is translated as CASSPRGEGNNEQFF.